Sequencing of this T cell receptor beta chain was carried out in a study of T cells in Graves' hyperthyroidism and ophthalmopathy. On the study more broadly: The authors collected peripheral blood at initial diagnosis, before any treatment.

Study conclusions and caveats: Most thyroid clonotypes with frequency above 0.001 were detected in blood. Classification by a 13 V-J model distinguished ophthalmopathy from stable hyperthyroidism.

This clonotype was counted at least ten times. Its specificity is not known. PBMCs stemmed from 10 ml fresh peripheral blood. The V gene end was trimmed by 2 bases and the J gene end by 4 bases; junction bases not matched to a gene: 3. The CDR3 runs 13 residues. Germline V gene sequence: CDR1 GTSNPN, CDR2 SVGIG (reference sequence). RNA transcripts gave rise to amplified TCR beta CDR3 regions. The TCR CDR3 first-round RT-PCR relied on the HTBI primer set. MiXCR, applied by TCRdb to the multiplex PCR reads, yields one record per CDR3 protein. The sample records hundreds of thousands of distinct CDR3 sequences, 24% being singletons.

V gene TRBV30 combines with J gene TRBJ2-7; 9 bases map to TRBD2. Sequenced: blood. The receptor was isolated from a woman aged 25 to 45 with Graves' ophthalmopathy. CDR3 nucleotides: TGTGCCTGGAGTACGGCGGGGGGGTACGAGCAGTACTTC. Protein: CAWSTAGGYEQYF.